This T cell receptor beta chain derives from a study of CD8 T cells in ankylosing spondylitis. MiXCR, run by TCRdb on the 5' RACE reads, gives a single entry per CDR3 protein. The profile shows hundreds of thousands of distinct CDR3 sequences, 8.6% of them singletons. Ten or more counts support this clonotype. The receptor comes from a male donor with ankylosing spondylitis or in good health (not recorded which). The sequencing sample was made of blood, either unsorted or a sorted T cell fraction (not recorded which).

This CDR3 reads CSAREGARSYGYTF. For the CDR3, the DNA is TGCAGTGCTAGAGAAGGGGCTAGGAGCTATGGCTACACCTTC. V is TRBV20-1 and J is TRBJ1-2; tentatively, D is TRBD1 (5 bases). Trimming stripped 0 bases from V and 4 bases from J, with 12 bases between. The germline CDR1 and CDR2 sequences are DFQATT and SNEGSKA (reference sequence). This CDR3 is 14 amino acids long.